These 15 T cell receptor beta chains were sequenced from one sample in a study of T cell responses to AZD1222 COVID-19 vaccine (dated by TCRdb to about 2021). Library preparation used the immunoSEQ multiplex PCR assay. TCRdb's version of the immuneACCESS table is confined to in-frame rearrangements and falls short of the full clone set. An unresolved V gene accounts for under half of the shortfall where checked; the remainder is of unknown origin. Here the sample has 130,000 to 150,000 clones; just over 90% occur a single time. Around 3.5% of the sample is held by the ten biggest clonotypes. According to the study, the label for this sample's time point signals: baseline before first vaccination. This material consisted of peripheral blood, taken on day 0 of AZD1222 vaccination. These receptors all come from an adult in good health.

Only one count was recorded for this clone. The chain couples TRBV6-1 to TRBJ2-2; possibly TRBD1 for D (6 bases). The V and J ends lost 7 bases and 2 bases respectively, with 8 bases between them. Germline V CDR1 and CDR2: MNHNS, SASEGT. The CDR3 totals 13 residues. The CDR3 loop reads CASIGTNTGELFF. The CDR3 coding sequence is TGTGCCAGCATTGGGACAAACACCGGGGAGCTGTTTTTT.

V and J are TRBV3-1 (or the pseudogene TRBV3-2) and TRBJ2-3; 7 nucleotides line up with TRBD2. CDR1 LGHDT and CDR2 YNNKEL come from the germline V gene (reference sequence). The CDR3 is 18 residues long. Trimming took 7 bases from V and 2 from J; bases not matched to a gene: 18. CDR3 coding DNA: TGTGCCAGCACCCCGGGGAGCTTAAGGGGACTAATCACAGATACGCAGTATTTT. This encodes CASTPGSLRGLITDTQYF.

This chain joins TRBV4-2 and TRBJ1-1; TRBD1 might be the D (6 bases). Trimming shortened V by 3 bases and J by 0 bases, and 11 bases separated the two germline ends. The CDR3 sequence is 15 residues long. In germline, CDR1 is LGHNA, CDR2 YNFKEQ. The CDR3, as DNA: TGTGCCAGCAGCCACAACAGGGTAATGAACACTGAAGCTTTCTTT. It is translated as CASSHNRVMNTEAFF.

The rearrangement links TRBV5-1 to TRBJ1-1; 7 nucleotides line up with TRBD1. V dropped 4 bases and J dropped 1; count of bases not matched to a gene: 7. The CDR3 loop spans 15 amino acids. Germline V lookup: CDR1 SGHRS, CDR2 YFSETQ. The DNA of the CDR3 is TGCGCCAGCAGCCCACGGACAGGAGAGAACACTGAAGCTTTCTTT. It is translated as CASSPRTGENTEAFF.

This CDR3 reads CATSRARQTYGYTF. The CDR3 DNA is TGTGCCACCAGCAGAGCTAGACAGACCTATGGCTACACCTTC. The V call is TRBV15, the J call TRBJ1-2; D perhaps matches TRBD1 (5 bases). V was trimmed by 1 base and J by 4 bases, leaving 10 bases between them. The V gene's germline CDR1 is LNHNV and CDR2 YYDKDF (reference sequence). The CDR3 is 14 amino acids. Using reference TRBV15 and TRBJ1-2 for the parts outside the CDR3, the full variable domain is DAMVIQNPRYQVTQFGKPVTLSCSQTLNHNVMYWYQQKSSQAPKLLFHYYDKDFNNEADTPDNFQSRRPNTSFCFLDIRSPGLGDTAMYLCATSRARQTYGYTFGSGTRLTVV.

The V gene is TRBV6-5, the J gene TRBJ2-2; 11 bases align to TRBD1. In germline, CDR1 is MNHEY, CDR2 SVGAGI. This CDR3 contains 15 residues. J gave up 7 bases and V 5 bases, and 6 bases lay outside the gene matches. The CDR3 reads CASSPLGTGGGELFF. In DNA, the CDR3 is TGTGCCAGCAGTCCCTTAGGGACAGGGGGCGGGGAGCTGTTTTTT.

The chain recombines TRBV11-3 with TRBJ2-1; 13 positions agree with TRBD2. From germline, CDR1 is SGHNT and CDR2 YENEEA. V lost 5 bases to trimming and J lost 2 bases; unmatched junction nucleotides: 6. The CDR3 extends over 17 amino acids. This chain's CDR3 is CASSSKGTSGTYNEQFF. CDR3 in DNA: TGTGCCAGCAGCAGTAAAGGGACTAGCGGGACCTACAATGAGCAGTTCTTC.

The rearrangement uses TRBV3-1 (or the pseudogene TRBV3-2) and TRBJ1-4; perhaps TRBD1 as D (6 bases). Germline V gives CDR1 LGHDT, CDR2 YNNKEL (reference sequence). CDR3 length: 15 amino acids. V was cut by 4 bases and J by 0 bases, with 9 bases left in between. CDR3 coding DNA: TGTGCCAGCAGCCCCAGGACAGCAACTAATGAAAAACTGTTTTTT. Its translation: CASSPRTATNEKLFF.

This chain links TRBV5-1 with TRBJ1-2, with a possible D match to TRBD1 (5 bases). CDR1 and CDR2 (germline): SGHRS, YFSETQ. The CDR3 is 15 amino acids. The germline V and J ends were trimmed by 4 bases and 4 bases, with 17 bases remaining between them. The CDR3 DNA follows: TGCGCCAGCAGCCCCGCCGGGGGAGTAGGCTATGGCTACACCTTC. This codes for CASSPAGGVGYGYTF.

V and J are TRBV7-2 and TRBJ1-4; D remains unclear. The length of the CDR3 is 14 residues. The V end was cut by 5 bases, the J end by 7 bases, with 14 bases between. Germline CDR1 is SGHTA and CDR2 is FQGNSA. The CDR3 coding sequence is TGTGCCAGCAGCACGGTCTCTCGTGGTGAAAAACTGTTTTTT. The encoded protein is CASSTVSRGEKLFF.

This sequence joins TRBV5-6 and TRBJ2-3; either TRBD1 or TRBD2 may fit D (6 bases each). V gave up 2 bases and J gave up 3 bases, with 13 bases separating them. The CDR3 totals 15 residues. CDR1 is SGHDT and CDR2 is YYEEEE in the germline V gene. CDR3 amino acids: CASSLLGGDTDTQYF. DNA of the CDR3: TGTGCCAGCAGCTTATTGGGGGGCGATACAGATACGCAGTATTTT.

The DNA of the CDR3 is TGTGCCAGTATGGATATTTCTAACTATGGCTACACCTTC. Translation gives CASMDISNYGYTF. The chain recombines TRBV19 with TRBJ1-2; the D is unclear. Germline V lookup: CDR1 LNHDA, CDR2 SQIVND (reference sequence). The CDR3 is 13 amino acids. Trimming left V 7 bases short and J 0 bases short, with 9 bases between. The variable domain in full, with the rest retrieved from reference TRBV19 and TRBJ1-2, is DGGITQSPKYLFRKEGQNVTLSCEQNLNHDAMYWYRQDPGQGLRLIYYSQIVNDFQKGDIAEGYSVSREKKESFPLTVTSAQKNPTAFYLCASMDISNYGYTFGSGTRLTVV.

The chain uses TRBV6-5 and TRBJ2-1, with TRBD2 matching 8 bases. The CDR3 spans 16 residues. The V gene end was trimmed by 2 bases and the J gene end by 2 bases; junction bases not matched to a gene: 5. Per the germline V gene, CDR1 is MNHEY and CDR2 is SVGAGI. For the CDR3, the DNA is TGTGCCAGCAGTTACGGCGTTAGCGGGACCTACAATGAGCAGTTCTTC. This gives the protein CASSYGVSGTYNEQFF.

The chain carries TRBV7-2 and TRBJ2-5, with D perhaps TRBD2 (6 bases). Trimming removed 2 bases from V and 1 base from J, with 14 bases in between. CDR3 length: 16 amino acids. Germline loops: CDR1 SGHTA, CDR2 FQGNSA. CDR3: CASSLNKRVTQETQYF. The CDR3 DNA sequence: TGTGCCAGCAGCTTAAACAAGCGGGTTACCCAAGAGACCCAGTACTTC.

The chain is built from TRBV24-1 and TRBJ2-7; D is uncertain. The V gene lost 2 bases and the J gene lost 0 bases, with 7 bases spanning the gap. The CDR3 loop spans 14 amino acids. In germline, CDR1 is KGHDR, CDR2 SFDVKD. The DNA of the CDR3 is TGTGCCACCAGTGATTCCAGAAGCTCCTACGAGCAGTACTTC. Protein: CATSDSRSSYEQYF.